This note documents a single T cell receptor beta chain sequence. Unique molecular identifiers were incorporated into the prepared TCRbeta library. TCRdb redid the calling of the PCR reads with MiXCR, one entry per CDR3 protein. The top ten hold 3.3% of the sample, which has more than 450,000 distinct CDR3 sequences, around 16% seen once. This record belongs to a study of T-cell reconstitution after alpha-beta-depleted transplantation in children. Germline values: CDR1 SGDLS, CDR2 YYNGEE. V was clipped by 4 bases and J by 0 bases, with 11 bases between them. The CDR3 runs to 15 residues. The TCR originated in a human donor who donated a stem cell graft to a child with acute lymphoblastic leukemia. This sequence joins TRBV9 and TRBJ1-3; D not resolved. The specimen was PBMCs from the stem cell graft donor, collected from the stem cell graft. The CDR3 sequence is CASSLRMSSGNTIYF. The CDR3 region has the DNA TGTGCCAGCAGCTTACGGATGAGCTCTGGAAACACCATATATTTT.